Shown below are 15 T cell receptor beta chains from a single sample sequenced in a study of blood T cell repertoires in COVID-19. The repertoire was sequenced with immunoSEQ multiplex PCR; TCRdb's copy has only in-frame clones and lacks some. The sample comprises approximately 180,000 clones, 87% of which are singletons, and under 25% rests with the top ten. The sequenced sample consisted of peripheral blood. The receptors originated from a man between 60 and 75 years old with active or convalescent COVID-19.

This clone appeared once. CDR3 in amino acids: CATSDARQGGGGNTIYF. DNA for the CDR3: TGTGCCACCAGTGACGCGAGACAGGGGGGAGGAGGAAACACCATATATTTT. The chain joins TRBV24-1 to TRBJ1-3; TRBD1 aligns across 9 bases. Germline CDR1 is KGHDR and CDR2 is SFDVKD. The CDR3 has 17 amino acids. V gave up 4 bases and J gave up 4 bases; unmatched junction bases: 10.

The V gene is TRBV10-2, the J gene TRBJ1-3; D uncertain. The CDR3 extends over 16 amino acids. Per germline, CDR1 WSHSY and CDR2 SAAADI. The V end lost 2 bases, the J end lost 0 bases, and 11 bases lay between the germline ends. CDR3 DNA sequence: TGCGCCAGCAGTGAGATCGTCTCCCTCTCTGGAAACACCATATATTTT. This translates into CASSEIVSLSGNTIYF.

The gene calls are TRBV10-2 and TRBJ2-7; D might be TRBD2 (6 bases). The CDR3 has 16 amino acids. Trimming shortened V by 6 bases and J by 1 base, and 19 bases separated the two germline ends. The germline CDR1 and CDR2 sequences are WSHSY and SAAADI. DNA of the CDR3: TGCGCCAGCAGCGCCCTCCGGGACGGGGGATCCTACGAGCAGTACTTC. Amino acid sequence: CASSALRDGGSYEQYF.

The chain is built from TRBV14 and TRBJ2-1; no definite D call. V was clipped by 4 bases and J by 3 bases, with 10 bases between them. Per the germline V gene, CDR1 is SGHDN and CDR2 is FVKESK. The CDR3 consists of 14 residues. CDR3 sequence reads: CASSLYTLYNEQFF. The CDR3 nucleotides read TGTGCCAGCAGCCTCTATACTCTCTACAATGAGCAGTTCTTC.

The rearrangement uses TRBV7-9 and TRBJ1-3; possible D gene TRBD1, 5 bases. The CDR3 is 15 residues long. Trimming pared 5 bases from V and 1 base from J, leaving 12 bases between. Germline-derived CDR1 and CDR2 are SEHNR and FQNEAQ (reference sequence). The CDR3 DNA reads as TGTGCCAGCAGCCCGGGACTCTGGTCTGGAAACACCATATATTTT. Translation gives CASSPGLWSGNTIYF.

V and J are TRBV6-5 and TRBJ2-7; tentative D call: TRBD1 (5 bases). This CDR3 is 15 amino acids long. Trimming removed 2 bases from V and 6 bases from J, with 17 bases in between. CDR1 MNHEY and CDR2 SVGAGI come from the germline V gene. CDR3 loop: CASSYGGVPRGEQYF. The CDR3 coding sequence is TGTGCCAGCAGTTACGGCGGAGTCCCAAGGGGCGAGCAGTACTTC.

V usage is TRBV5-1 and J usage is TRBJ2-7; TRBD1 matches 7 bases. The CDR3 contains 14 residues. Trimming removed 3 bases from V and 5 bases from J; junction bases left unmatched: 8. The germline V gene encodes CDR1 SGHRS and CDR2 YFSETQ. The CDR3 DNA reads as TGCGCCAGCAGCTCCACAGGGGAGAGAAACGAGCAGTACTTC. It codes for CASSSTGERNEQYF.

The chain recombines TRBV5-1 with TRBJ1-1, with 8 bases fitting TRBD1. The CDR3 is made up of 16 amino acids. The germline V gene has CDR1 SGHRS and CDR2 YFSETQ. The junction had 9 bases not matched to a gene; V was cut back by 1 base and J by 4 bases. The DNA of the CDR3 is TGCGCCAGCAGCTTGTGGCAGGGGGCTGTGGGCACTGAAGCTTTCTTT. It specifies CASSLWQGAVGTEAFF.

The chain's CDR3 is CASSSPRGGSEVNIQYF. The CDR3 coding sequence is TGTGCCAGTAGTTCCCCTAGGGGAGGGTCGGAGGTAAACATTCAGTACTTC. The V and J genes are TRBV19 and TRBJ2-4; 7 nucleotides line up with TRBD2. The trim removed 5 bases at V and 6 bases at J, leaving 16 bases unmatched. This CDR3 contains 17 residues. The germline V gene has CDR1 LNHDA and CDR2 SQIVND (reference sequence).

The rearrangement links TRBV2 to TRBJ2-2; TRBD2 might be the D (6 bases). Looked up from germline, CDR1 is SNHLY and CDR2 is FYNNEI. The CDR3 consists of 14 residues. Trimming left V 7 bases short and J 4 bases short, with 13 bases between. The DNA for the CDR3 is TGTGCCAGCACGGGTAGGGGAGGCACCGGGGAGCTGTTTTTT. This sequence encodes CASTGRGGTGELFF.

The chain links TRBV2 to TRBJ2-3, with 10 bases fitting TRBD2. Germline V gene sequence: CDR1 SNHLY, CDR2 FYNNEI. V was clipped by 2 bases and J by 10 bases; unmatched bases: 9. This CDR3 is 15 amino acids long. In nucleotides, the CDR3 is TGTGCCAGCAGTGAAAGTCGAGCGGGGGGGTCATCGCAGTATTTT. It translates to CASSESRAGGSSQYF.

The rearrangement links TRBV4-1 to TRBJ1-5; D gene unclear. V was shortened by 1 base and J by 3 bases, with 10 bases between the two germline ends. CDR1 is MGHRA and CDR2 is YSYEKL in the germline V gene. The CDR3 extends over 15 amino acids. The CDR3: CASSQGEVNNQPQHF. For the CDR3, the DNA is TGCGCCAGCAGCCAAGGAGAGGTGAACAATCAGCCCCAGCATTTT.

The chain links TRBV11-2 to TRBJ1-6; 8 positions match TRBD1. J gave up 6 bases and V 4 bases, and 8 bases lay outside the gene matches. The CDR3 length is 16 residues. CDR1 SGHAT and CDR2 FQNNGV come from the germline V gene. The CDR3 loop is CASSSRTGRINSPLHF. The CDR3 DNA reads as TGTGCCAGCAGCTCGAGGACAGGGCGGATTAATTCACCCCTCCACTTT.

V usage is TRBV13 and J usage is TRBJ1-2; 11 bases align to TRBD1. CDR3 length equals 15 residues. Germline lookup yields CDR1 PRHDT and CDR2 FYEKMQ (reference sequence). Germline trimming cut 5 bases from V and 5 bases from J; bases unmatched to any gene: 7. CDR3 protein: CASSLKDRGRYGYTF. The CDR3 coding sequence is TGTGCCAGCAGCCTGAAGGACAGGGGGCGTTATGGCTACACCTTC.

The V and J genes are TRBV21-1 and TRBJ1-5. TRBV21-1 is a documented pseudogene. The CDR3 runs 20 residues. In DNA form, the CDR3 reads TGTGCCAGCAGCAAACCCTCTCTCTGGGGGGGCGAGCCCGGCAATCAGCCCCAGCATTTT. It specifies CASSKPSLWGGEPGNQPQHF.